This T cell receptor (beta chain) was sequenced during a study of blood T cell repertoires in COVID-19. Data came from immunoSEQ multiplex PCR; TCRdb stores just in-frame clones and leaves some out. The table shows roughly 65,000 clones, with about 81% occurring only once. The receptor comes from a man aged 80 or over with acute or convalescent COVID-19. Sequencing used peripheral blood.

The CDR3, as DNA: TGTGCCAGCAGCTTAGAGGGGCGCTGGGATGAGCAGTTCTTC. Amino acids: CASSLEGRWDEQFF. The chain joins TRBV7-2 to TRBJ2-1; TRBD1 might be the D (5 bases). The CDR3 is made up of 14 amino acids. Germline V gene sequence: CDR1 SGHTA, CDR2 FQGNSA. V was trimmed by 1 base and J by 8 bases, leaving 12 bases between them.